This T cell receptor (beta chain) derives from a study of T cell changes during pregnancy in multiple sclerosis. Sequencing was performed with immunoSEQ multiplex PCR; in TCRdb, only in-frame clones are kept and a portion is missing. The sample lists 25,000 to 35,000 clones; more than 70% were seen once. Germline V gene lookup returns CDR1 MGHRA and CDR2 YSYEKL. The CDR3 length is 15 residues. V was pared by 1 base and J by 6 bases, with 16 bases between. This receptor was identified in a female donor with multiple sclerosis, enrolled in a pregnancy study. The chain links TRBV4-1 to TRBJ2-7; tentatively, D is TRBD1 (5 bases). The sequencing used CD8+ T cells from peripheral blood mononuclear cells, collected in the second trimester of pregnancy. CDR3 coding DNA: TGCGCCAGCAGCCAAGTGGATTCCTACAGGAGCGAGCAGTACTTC. Translated: CASSQVDSYRSEQYF.